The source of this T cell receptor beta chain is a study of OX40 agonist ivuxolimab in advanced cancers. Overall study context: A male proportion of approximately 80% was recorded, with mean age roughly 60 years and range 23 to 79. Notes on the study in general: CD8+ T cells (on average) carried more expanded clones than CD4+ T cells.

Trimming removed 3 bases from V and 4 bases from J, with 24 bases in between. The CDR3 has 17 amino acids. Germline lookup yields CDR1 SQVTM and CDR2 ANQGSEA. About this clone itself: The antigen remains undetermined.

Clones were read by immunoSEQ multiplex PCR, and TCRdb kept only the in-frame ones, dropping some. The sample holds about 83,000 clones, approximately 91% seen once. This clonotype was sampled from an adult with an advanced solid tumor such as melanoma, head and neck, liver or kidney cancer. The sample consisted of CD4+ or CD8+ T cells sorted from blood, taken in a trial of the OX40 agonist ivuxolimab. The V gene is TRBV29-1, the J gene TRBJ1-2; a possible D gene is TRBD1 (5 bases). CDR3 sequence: CSVDQFGLGDLGYGYTF. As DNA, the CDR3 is TGCAGCGTTGATCAATTTGGGTTAGGGGATTTAGGCTATGGCTACACCTTC.